The source of this TCR beta chain is a study of vaccination effects on CD4 cells after COVID-19 (dated by TCRdb to between 2020 and 2023). Background on the whole study: Across the study, the median time from the second dose to post-vaccine sampling was 72 days (range 14 to 241). SARS-CoV-2 spike-specific CD4+ TCR repertoires from before and after mRNA vaccination were compared in COVID-19 convalescent patients and in infection-naive vaccine recipients. Altogether, around 9 COVID-19 convalescent patients and a few SARS-CoV-2-naive healthy vaccine recipients made up the full study. Cultures from other donors in the study were sequenced using the Oncomine TCR Beta short-read assay on an Illumina iSeq 100. The study at large found these results: In healthy vaccine recipients, vaccine-induced clones were almost all SARS-CoV-2 mono-reactive, with only 1 of 255 being cross-reactive with common cold coronaviruses. Limitations of the study were the small number of convalescent patients and the absence of early post-infection timepoints. Marked clonal contraction was observed in both infection-induced and vaccine-induced clones at late post-vaccination timepoints, consistent with waning T cell responses.

The library came from the immunoSEQ multiplex PCR assay. DNA from the cultured, isolated CD4+ T cells was subjected to TCR beta CDR3 sequencing. The original pipeline was this. Non-productive TCR sequences were removed, reads were trimmed to the CDR3 region, and CDR3s of at least 7 amino acids were retained. The MANAFEST web app was used to pick out antigen-specific clonotypes by comparing their expansion in peptide wells with that in reference cultures. To count as positive, a clone had to show expansion at FDR<0.05 compared with the reference and with all other wells, an odds ratio above 5, and a frequency above 0.1% in two replicate wells. Cross-reactive clonotypes were defined as significantly expanded in SARS-CoV-2 spike wells and in at least one common cold coronavirus spike condition. CDR3 similarity was assessed by Levenshtein distance using the stringdist R package, and unrooted trees were constructed with ape in R 3.6.1. TCRdb took over this immuneACCESS table, retaining in-frame rearrangements with V and J assigned. Such tables are incomplete; in checked studies, under half of the missing clones stem from an unresolved V gene, and the remainder is unexplained. Clonal size and the V and J genes are those of that table, whereas D and trimming came from the DNA. A total of some 14,000 clones appear in this sample, about 72% of them only once. The top ten clonotypes cover 8% to 10% of the sample.

A remark on this clone: Its antigen has not been determined. One base away there is no much larger clone; base qualities are not given.

The ViraFEST assay stimulated PBMC with viral peptide pools and then used TCR sequencing to identify antigen-specific CD4+ T cell clonotypes by expansion. After around 10 days of culture, CD4+ T cells were isolated with the EasySep CD4+ T cell isolation kit. Each participant received two doses of an mRNA SARS-CoV-2 vaccine, either BNT162b2 or mRNA-1273. Negative nucleocapsid antibody results before and after vaccination confirmed that the healthy vaccine recipients had no prior SARS-CoV-2 infection. Approximately 2 million PBMC per well were cultured in IMDM with about 5% human AB serum, roughly 11 IU/ml IL-2 and gentamicin, plus 10 ug/ml peptides. On days 3 and 7, half of the culture medium was replaced with fresh IL-2-containing medium. Unless noted otherwise, every peptide stimulation condition was grown in triplicate wells. PBMC were separated from whole blood using Ficoll-Paque Plus gradient centrifugation and were then either cryopreserved at -140C or used fresh. The overlapping peptide pools covered the spike proteins of SARS-CoV-2 as well as those of the common cold coronaviruses HCoV-NL63, HCoV-OC43 and HCoV-229E. The QIAamp micro DNA kit was used to extract genomic DNA from the cultured CD4+ T cells.

The origin of this receptor is a human donor who received a COVID-19 vaccine. Specimen: CD4+ T cells from PBMCs cultured with SARS-CoV-2 spike peptides, collected after COVID-19 vaccination. The cell subset or site label, as the study defines it: SARS-CoV-2 spike overlapping peptide pool stimulation.

In nucleotides, the sequence is TGTGCCAGCACCCCACAGATGAACACTGAAGCTTTCTTT. It translates as CASTPQMNTEAFF. The V gene is TRBV2 and the J gene is TRBJ1-1, with the D gene call left open. A distance of 9 bases separates the germline ends of V and J, which lose 7 bases and 0 bases respectively. Based on the germline V gene, the CDR1 and CDR2 sequences are SNHLY and FYNNEI. From the cysteine up to the phenylalanine, the CDR3 has a length of 13 residues. Here the CDR3 DNA is all that survives: 39 bases in frame from base 1.